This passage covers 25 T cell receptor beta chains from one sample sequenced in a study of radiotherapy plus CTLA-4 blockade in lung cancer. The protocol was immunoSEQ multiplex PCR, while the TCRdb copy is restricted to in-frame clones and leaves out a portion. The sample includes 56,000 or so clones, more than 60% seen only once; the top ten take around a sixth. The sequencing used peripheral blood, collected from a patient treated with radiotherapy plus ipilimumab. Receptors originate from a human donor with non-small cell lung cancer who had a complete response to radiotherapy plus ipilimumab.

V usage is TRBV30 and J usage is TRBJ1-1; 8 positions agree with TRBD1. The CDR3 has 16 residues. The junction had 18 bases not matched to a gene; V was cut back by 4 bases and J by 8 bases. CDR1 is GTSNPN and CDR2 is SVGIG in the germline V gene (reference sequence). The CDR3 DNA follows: TGTGCCTGGAATCGGTTAAAACGACAGGGGACTGTAGAAGCTTTCTTT. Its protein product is CAWNRLKRQGTVEAFF.

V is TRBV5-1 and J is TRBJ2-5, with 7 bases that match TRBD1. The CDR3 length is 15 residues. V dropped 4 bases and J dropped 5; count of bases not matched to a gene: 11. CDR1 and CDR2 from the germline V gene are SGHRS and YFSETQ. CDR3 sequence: CASSLTGMVGETQYF. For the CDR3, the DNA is TGCGCCAGCAGCCTGACAGGGATGGTCGGGGAGACCCAGTACTTC.

CDR3 loop: CASSRELGVDTEAFF. CDR3 in DNA: TGTGCCAGCAGCCGGGAGCTAGGGGTGGACACTGAAGCTTTCTTT. The chain carries TRBV7-9 and TRBJ1-1; D is perhaps TRBD1 (5 bases). V shed 5 bases and J shed 3 bases, with 16 bases lying between them. CDR3 size: 15 residues. The germline gives CDR1 SEHNR, CDR2 FQNEAQ (reference sequence). The complete variable domain, with remaining parts taken from reference TRBV7-9 and TRBJ1-1, reads DTGVSQNPRHKITKRGQNVTFRCDPISEHNRLYWYRQTLGQGPEFLTYFQNEAQLEKSRLLSDRFSAERPKGSFSTLEIQRTEQGDSAMYLCASSRELGVDTEAFFGQGTRLTVV.

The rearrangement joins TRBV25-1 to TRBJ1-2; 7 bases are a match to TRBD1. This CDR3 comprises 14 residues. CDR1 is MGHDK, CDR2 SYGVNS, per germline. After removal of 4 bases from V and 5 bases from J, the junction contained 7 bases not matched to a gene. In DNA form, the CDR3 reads TGTGCCAGCAGTGCTGACAGGGCCTCATATGGCTACACCTTC. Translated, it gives CASSADRASYGYTF.

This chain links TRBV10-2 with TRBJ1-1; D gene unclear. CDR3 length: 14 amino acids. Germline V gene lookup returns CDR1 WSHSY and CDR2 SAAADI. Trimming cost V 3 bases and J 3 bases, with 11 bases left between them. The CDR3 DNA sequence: TGCGCCAGCAGTGAATATAAGGGAGACACTGAAGCTTTCTTT. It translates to CASSEYKGDTEAFF.

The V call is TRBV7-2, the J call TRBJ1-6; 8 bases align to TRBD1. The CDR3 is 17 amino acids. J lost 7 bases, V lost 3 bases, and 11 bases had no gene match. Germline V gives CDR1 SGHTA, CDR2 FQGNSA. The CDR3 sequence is CASSLGLQGTGNSPLHF. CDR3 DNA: TGTGCCAGCAGCTTGGGCCTACAGGGGACAGGCAATTCACCCCTCCACTTT. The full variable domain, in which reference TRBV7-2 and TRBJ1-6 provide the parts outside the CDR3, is GAGVSQSPSNKVTEKGKDVELRCDPISGHTALYWYRQSLGQGLEFLIYFQGNSAPDKSGLPSDRFSAERTGGSVSTLTIQRTQQEDSAVYLCASSLGLQGTGNSPLHFGNGTRLTVT.

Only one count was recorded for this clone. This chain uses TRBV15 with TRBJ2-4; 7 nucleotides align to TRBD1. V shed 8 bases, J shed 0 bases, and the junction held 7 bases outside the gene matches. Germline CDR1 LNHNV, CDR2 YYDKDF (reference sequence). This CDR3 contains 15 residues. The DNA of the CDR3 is TGTGCCACCTCGGGACAGTTCCTAGCCAAAAACATTCAGTACTTC. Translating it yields CATSGQFLAKNIQYF.

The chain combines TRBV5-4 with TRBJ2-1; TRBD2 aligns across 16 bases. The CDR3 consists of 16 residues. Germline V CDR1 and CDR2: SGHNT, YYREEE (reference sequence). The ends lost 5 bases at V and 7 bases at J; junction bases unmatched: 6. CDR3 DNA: TGTGCCAGCAGTGCCGGGACTAGCGGGGGGGTGAATGAGCAGTTCTTC. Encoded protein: CASSAGTSGGVNEQFF.

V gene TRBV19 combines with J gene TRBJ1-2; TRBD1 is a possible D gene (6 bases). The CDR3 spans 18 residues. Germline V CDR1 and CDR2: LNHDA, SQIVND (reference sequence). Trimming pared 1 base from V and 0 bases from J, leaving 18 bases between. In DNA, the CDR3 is TGTGCCAGTAGTATAGTCCCAGGGGAAAGTATAGCTAACTATGGCTACACCTTC. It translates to CASSIVPGESIANYGYTF. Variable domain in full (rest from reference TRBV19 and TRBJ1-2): DGGITQSPKYLFRKEGQNVTLSCEQNLNHDAMYWYRQDPGQGLRLIYYSQIVNDFQKGDIAEGYSVSREKKESFPLTVTSAQKNPTAFYLCASSIVPGESIANYGYTFGSGTRLTVV.

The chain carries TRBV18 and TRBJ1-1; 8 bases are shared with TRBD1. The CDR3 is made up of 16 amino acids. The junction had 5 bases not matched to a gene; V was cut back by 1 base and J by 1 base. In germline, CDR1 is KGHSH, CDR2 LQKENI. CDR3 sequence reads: CASSPRQGAWNTEAFF. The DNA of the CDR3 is TGTGCCAGCTCACCACGCCAGGGGGCGTGGAACACTGAAGCTTTCTTT.

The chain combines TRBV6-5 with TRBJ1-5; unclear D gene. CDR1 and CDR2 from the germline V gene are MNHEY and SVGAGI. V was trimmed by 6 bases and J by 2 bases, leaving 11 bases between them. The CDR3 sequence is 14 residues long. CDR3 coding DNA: TGTGCCAGCAGGGGTCCTGAGGGCAATCAGCCCCAGCATTTT. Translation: CASRGPEGNQPQHF.

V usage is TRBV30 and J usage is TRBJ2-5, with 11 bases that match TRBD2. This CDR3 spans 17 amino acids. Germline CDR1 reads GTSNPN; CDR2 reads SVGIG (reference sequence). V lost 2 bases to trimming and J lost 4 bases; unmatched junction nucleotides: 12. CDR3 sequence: CAWSFPKLAGERETQYF. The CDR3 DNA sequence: TGTGCCTGGAGTTTTCCCAAACTAGCGGGAGAGCGAGAGACCCAGTACTTC.

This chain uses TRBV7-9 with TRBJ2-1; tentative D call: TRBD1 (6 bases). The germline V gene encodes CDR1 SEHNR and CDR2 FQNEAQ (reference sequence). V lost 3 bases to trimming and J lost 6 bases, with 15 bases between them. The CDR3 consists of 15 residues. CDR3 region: CASSLGQPYANEQFF. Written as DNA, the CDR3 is TGTGCCAGCAGCTTGGGACAACCTTATGCCAATGAGCAGTTCTTC.

The CDR3 DNA reads TGTGCCTCGTCGACTTACGGGTCTGGGGAGCAGTACGTC. Translating it yields CASSTYGSGEQYV. The chain uses TRBV30 and TRBJ2-7; D is ambiguous. Deletions cut 7 bases from V and 7 bases from J, with 20 bases between. The CDR3 is made up of 13 amino acids. The germline V gene encodes CDR1 GTSNPN and CDR2 SVGIG (reference sequence).

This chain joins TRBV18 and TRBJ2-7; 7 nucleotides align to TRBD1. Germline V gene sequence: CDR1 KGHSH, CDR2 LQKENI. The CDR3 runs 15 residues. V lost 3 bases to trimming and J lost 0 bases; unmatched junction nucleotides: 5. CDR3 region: CASSPLQGDSYEQYF. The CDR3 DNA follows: TGTGCCAGCTCACCCCTGCAGGGGGACTCCTACGAGCAGTACTTC.

For the CDR3, the DNA is TGTGCCAGCAGGGGGGCTAGCGGGGGATACGAGCAGTACTTC. Its translation: CASRGASGGYEQYF. The gene calls are TRBV25-1 and TRBJ2-7; 10 bases fit TRBD2. This CDR3 spans 14 amino acids. Germline V lookup: CDR1 MGHDK, CDR2 SYGVNS. V lost 6 bases to trimming and J lost 4 bases; unmatched junction nucleotides: 6.

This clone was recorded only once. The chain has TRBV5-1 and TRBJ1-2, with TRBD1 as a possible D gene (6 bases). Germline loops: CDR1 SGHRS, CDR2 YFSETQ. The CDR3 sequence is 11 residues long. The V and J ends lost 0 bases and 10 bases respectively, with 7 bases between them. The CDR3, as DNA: TGCGCCAGCAGCTTGGAGGGGGACTACACCTTC. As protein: CASSLEGDYTF.

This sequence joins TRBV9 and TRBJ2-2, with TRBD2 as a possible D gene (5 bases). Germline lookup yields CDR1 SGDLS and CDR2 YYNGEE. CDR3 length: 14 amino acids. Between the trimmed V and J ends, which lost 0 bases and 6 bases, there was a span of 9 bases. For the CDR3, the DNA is TGTGCCAGCAGCGTAGCTAGTAGCGCCGGGGAGCTGTTTTTT. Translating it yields CASSVASSAGELFF.

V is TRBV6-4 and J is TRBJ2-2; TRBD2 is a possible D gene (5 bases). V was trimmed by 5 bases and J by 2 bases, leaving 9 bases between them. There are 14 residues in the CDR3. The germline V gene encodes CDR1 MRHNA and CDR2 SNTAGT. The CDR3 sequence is CASSLTRNTGELFF. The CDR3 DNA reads TGTGCCAGCAGTCTTACTAGAAACACCGGGGAGCTGTTTTTT.

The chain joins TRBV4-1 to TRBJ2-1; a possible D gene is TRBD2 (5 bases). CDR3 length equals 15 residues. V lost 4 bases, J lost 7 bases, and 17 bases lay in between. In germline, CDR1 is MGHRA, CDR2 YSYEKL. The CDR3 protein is CASSPSPRPGNEQFF. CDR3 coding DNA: TGCGCCAGCAGCCCCTCTCCCCGTCCGGGGAATGAGCAGTTCTTC.

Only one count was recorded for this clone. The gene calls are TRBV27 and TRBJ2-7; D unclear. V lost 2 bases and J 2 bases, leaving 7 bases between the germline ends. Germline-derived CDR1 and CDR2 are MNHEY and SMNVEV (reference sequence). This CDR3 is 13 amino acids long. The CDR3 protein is CASSLEATYEQYV. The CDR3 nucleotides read TGTGCCAGCAGTTTAGAGGCAACCTACGAGCAGTACGTC.

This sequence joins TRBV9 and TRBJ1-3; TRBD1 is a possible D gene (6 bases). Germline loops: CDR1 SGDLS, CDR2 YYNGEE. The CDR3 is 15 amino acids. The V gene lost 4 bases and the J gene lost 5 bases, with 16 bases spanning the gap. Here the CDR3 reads CASSPISGARNTIYF. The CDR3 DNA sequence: TGTGCCAGCAGCCCCATCTCAGGGGCGAGAAACACCATATATTTT.

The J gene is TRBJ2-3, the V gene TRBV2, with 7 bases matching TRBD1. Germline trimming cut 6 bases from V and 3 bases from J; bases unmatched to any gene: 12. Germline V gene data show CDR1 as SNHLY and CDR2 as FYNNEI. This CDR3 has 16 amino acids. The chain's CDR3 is CASRVGTASRTDTQYF. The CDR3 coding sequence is TGTGCCAGCAGGGTAGGGACAGCCTCTCGAACAGATACGCAGTATTTT.

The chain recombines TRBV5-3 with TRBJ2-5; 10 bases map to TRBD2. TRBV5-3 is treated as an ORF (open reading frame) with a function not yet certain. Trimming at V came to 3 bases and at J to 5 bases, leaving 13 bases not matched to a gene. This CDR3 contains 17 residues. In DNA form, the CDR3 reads TGTGCCAGAAGCTCCTTCCTGACTAGCGGGCTCGAGGAGACCCAGTACTTC. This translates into CARSSFLTSGLEETQYF.

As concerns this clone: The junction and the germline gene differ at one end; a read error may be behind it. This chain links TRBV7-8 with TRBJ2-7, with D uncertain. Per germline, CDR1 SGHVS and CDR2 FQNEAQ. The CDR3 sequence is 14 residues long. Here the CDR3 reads CASSLAARSHEQYF. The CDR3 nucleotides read TGTGCCAGCAGCTTAGCGGCCCGCTCCCACGAGCAGTACTTC.